This T cell receptor beta chain was obtained from a study of Graves' ophthalmopathy and Graves' hyperthyroidism. Using RNA transcripts, the TCR beta CDR3 regions were amplified. The library came from an HTBI-primed first-round RT-PCR and a second-round multiplex PCR. TCRdb re-derived calls from the multiplex PCR reads in MiXCR, one entry per CDR3 protein. This table holds approximately 480,000 distinct CDR3 sequences, 13% to 15% found once. This CDR3 is 16 amino acids long. The V end lost 4 bases, the J end lost 0 bases, and 14 bases lay between the germline ends. The germline CDR1 and CDR2 sequences are SGHRS and YFSETQ. This clonotype was observed many times.

The sample comprised blood. The V gene is TRBV5-1, the J gene TRBJ1-5, with a tentative D call TRBD1 (5 bases). This TCR derives from a woman in her twenties or thirties with Graves' ophthalmopathy. CDR3 sequence reads: CASSKPQGSSNQPQHF. The CDR3, as DNA: TGCGCCAGCAGCAAACCTCAGGGTAGTAGCAATCAGCCCCAGCATTTT.